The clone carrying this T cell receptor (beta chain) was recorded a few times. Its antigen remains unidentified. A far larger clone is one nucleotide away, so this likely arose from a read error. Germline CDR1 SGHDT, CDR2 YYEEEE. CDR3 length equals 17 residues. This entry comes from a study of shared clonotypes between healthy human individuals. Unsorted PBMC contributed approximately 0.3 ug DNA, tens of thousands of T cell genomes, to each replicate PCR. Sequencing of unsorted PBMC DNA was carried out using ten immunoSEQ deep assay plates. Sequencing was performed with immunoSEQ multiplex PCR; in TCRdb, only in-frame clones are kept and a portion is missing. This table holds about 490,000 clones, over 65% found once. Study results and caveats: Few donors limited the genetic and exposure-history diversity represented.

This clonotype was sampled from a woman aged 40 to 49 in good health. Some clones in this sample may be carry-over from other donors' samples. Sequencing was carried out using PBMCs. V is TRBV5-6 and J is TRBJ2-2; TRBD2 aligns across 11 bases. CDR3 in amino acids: CASNLYLAGGYTGELFF. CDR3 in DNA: TGTGCCAGCAACTTGTATCTAGCGGGAGGCTACACCGGGGAGCTGTTTTTT. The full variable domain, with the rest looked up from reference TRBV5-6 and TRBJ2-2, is DAGVTQSPTHLIKTRGQQVTLRCSPKSGHDTVSWYQQALGQGPQFIFQYYEEEERQRGNFPDRFSGHQFPNYSSELNVNALLLGDSALYLCASNLYLAGGYTGELFFGEGSRLTVL.